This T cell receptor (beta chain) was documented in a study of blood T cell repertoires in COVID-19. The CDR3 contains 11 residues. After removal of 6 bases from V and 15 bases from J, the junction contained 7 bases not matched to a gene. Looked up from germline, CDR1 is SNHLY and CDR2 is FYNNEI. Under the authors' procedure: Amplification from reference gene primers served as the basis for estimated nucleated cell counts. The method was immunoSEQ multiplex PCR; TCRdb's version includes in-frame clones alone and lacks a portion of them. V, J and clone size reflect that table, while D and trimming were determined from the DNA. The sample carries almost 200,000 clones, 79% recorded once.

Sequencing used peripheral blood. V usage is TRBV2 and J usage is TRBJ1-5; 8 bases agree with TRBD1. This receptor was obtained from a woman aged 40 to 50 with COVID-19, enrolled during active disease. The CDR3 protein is CASSWDRSPHF. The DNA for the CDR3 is TGTGCCAGCAGCTGGGACAGGTCCCCGCATTTT.